This T cell receptor (beta chain) was retrieved from a study of human T cells and chemical hapten exposure. Germline CDR1 is SGHVS and CDR2 is FQNEAQ. V was cut by 0 bases and J by 1 base, with 9 bases left in between. This CDR3 has 15 amino acids. MiXCR, applied by TCRdb to the RACE reads, yields one record per CDR3 protein. This sample has just over 350,000 distinct CDR3 sequences, with about 6.9% found just once. Time point reported: patch test 2, 6 weeks after DPC sensitization. Treatment: therapeutic diphenylcyclopropenone sensitization with weekly scalp DPC. The rearrangement links TRBV7-8 to TRBJ2-5; weak D call: TRBD2 (6 bases). The sequencing used whole blood, collected in connection with sensitization to the hapten diphenylcyclopropenone (DPC). The sequence was collected from a woman aged 18-29 years with alopecia areata. Some clones in this sample may be carry-over from other donors' samples. CDR3 DNA: TGTGCCAGCAGCTTAGCCTGGGGGGTCCAAGAGACCCAGTACTTC. Protein product: CASSLAWGVQETQYF.